The clone carrying this T cell receptor (beta chain) was counted only a few times. CDR1 SGHVS and CDR2 FQNEAQ come from the germline V gene. The CDR3 consists of 16 residues. The V segment lost 5 bases and the J segment 3 bases; nucleotides outside the gene matches: 12. The sample is drawn from a study of somatic mutations in cytotoxic T cells in rheumatoid arthritis. Sequencing was performed with immunoSEQ multiplex PCR; in TCRdb, only in-frame clones are kept and a portion is missing. The sample includes approximately 11,000 clones, around 74% seen only once; the top ten take 9.5% to 13%. The receptor was derived from a woman in her 40s in good health. This sequence joins TRBV7-8 and TRBJ2-5; 7 positions match TRBD2. Sample: CD8+ T cells sorted from blood. CDR3 residues: CASSHAEASGEETQYF. The CDR3 nucleotides read TGTGCCAGCAGCCACGCCGAGGCTAGCGGTGAAGAGACCCAGTACTTC. The variable domain in full, with the rest retrieved from reference TRBV7-8 and TRBJ2-5, is GAGVSQSPRYKVAKRGQDVALRCDPISGHVSLFWYQQALGQGPEFLTYFQNEAQLDKSGLPSDRFFAERPEGSVSTLKIQRTQQEDSAVYLCASSHAEASGEETQYFGPGTRLLVL.